In its sample, the clone carrying this TCR beta chain was seen a few times. Its antigen is not known. This sample is drawn from a study of T cell repertoires in cytomegalovirus infection. Regarding the study as a whole: Clonotype analysis showed dominance of the ex vivo response by HLA-C-restricted CMV-specific TCR beta clonotypes.

The germline V gene encodes CDR1 MNHEY and CDR2 SVGAGI. V gave up 7 bases and J gave up 2 bases; unmatched junction bases: 5. This CDR3 spans 14 amino acids. A single record per CDR3 protein comes from TCRdb applying MiXCR to the reads. The sample records roughly 990,000 distinct CDR3 sequences, approximately 32% being singletons. The sequencing here drew on cultured CD8+ T cells from PBMCs, taken from culture after CMV antigen stimulation. This chain connects TRBV6-5 to TRBJ2-3; 8 positions agree with TRBD2. The receptor was isolated from a human donor in good health (CMV status not recorded). Some clones in this sample may be carry-over from other donors' samples. This CDR3 reads CASTIAGPTDTQYF. The CDR3 bases are TGTGCCAGCACTATAGCGGGGCCCACAGATACGCAGTATTTT.